Listed here are 6 T cell receptor beta chains from one sample, sequenced in a study of blood T cell repertoires in COVID-19. Only in-frame clones appear in the TCRdb table, and some are missing; sequencing was by immunoSEQ multiplex PCR. The sample lists about 350,000 clones; more than 70% were seen once. The sequenced material came from PBMCs or T cells enriched from blood (not recorded which). Source of these receptors: a woman aged 30 to 39 who had been exposed to COVID-19.

The V gene is TRBV27, the J gene TRBJ2-7; the match to TRBD2 covers 11 bases. CDR1 is MNHEY, CDR2 SMNVEV, per germline (reference sequence). CDR3 length equals 15 residues. Germline trimming cut 6 bases from V and 1 base from J; bases unmatched to any gene: 5. DNA for the CDR3: TGTGCCAGCAGACCCGGGACTAGCGGTTCCTACGAGCAGTACTTC. Encoded protein: CASRPGTSGSYEQYF.

The chain carries TRBV5-1 and TRBJ2-5; 9 bases agree with TRBD1. J gave up 8 bases and V 3 bases, and 5 bases lay outside the gene matches. Germline V gene data show CDR1 as SGHRS and CDR2 as YFSETQ. CDR3 length: 13 residues. CDR3 loop: CASSWGQGLTQYF. CDR3 DNA sequence: TGCGCCAGCAGCTGGGGACAGGGCCTAACCCAGTACTTC.

This clone was found once. The chain is built from TRBV6-2 or TRBV6-3 and TRBJ2-7; TRBD2 is a possible D gene (6 bases). The germline V gene has CDR1 MNHEY and CDR2 SVGEGT. There are 15 residues in the CDR3. The V gene lost 0 bases and the J gene lost 1 base, with 10 bases spanning the gap. The CDR3 protein is CASSYSGTSSYEQYF. The CDR3 region has the DNA TGTGCCAGCAGTTACTCGGGGACTTCTTCCTACGAGCAGTACTTC.

The CDR3 sequence: CASSPARGQGDYGYTF. Written as DNA, the CDR3 is TGTGCCAGCTCACCTGCCCGGGGACAGGGAGACTATGGCTACACCTTC. The V call is TRBV18, the J call TRBJ1-2; TRBD1 matches 9 bases. The V segment lost 3 bases and the J segment 3 bases; nucleotides outside the gene matches: 8. Per the germline V gene, CDR1 is KGHSH and CDR2 is LQKENI. This CDR3 region has 16 residues.

This chain uses TRBV9 with TRBJ2-2, with TRBD2 as a possible D gene (7 bases). This CDR3 region has 15 residues. Trimming removed 3 bases at V and 5 bases at J, with 14 bases between. Germline lookup yields CDR1 SGDLS and CDR2 YYNGEE. The CDR3 coding sequence is TGTGCCAGCAGCGAGGGGGGACTACCGACCGGGGAGCTGTTTTTT. Translated: CASSEGGLPTGELFF.

This clone was found once. The V call is TRBV5-1, the J call TRBJ1-2, with 11 bases lining up with TRBD1. CDR1 SGHRS and CDR2 YFSETQ come from the germline V gene. The junction had 10 bases not matched to a gene; V was cut back by 4 bases and J by 8 bases. The CDR3 length is 15 residues. The DNA of the CDR3 is TGCGCCAGCAGCGTTGGACAGGGGGCCGAAGGAGGCTACACCTTC. Its translation is CASSVGQGAEGGYTF.